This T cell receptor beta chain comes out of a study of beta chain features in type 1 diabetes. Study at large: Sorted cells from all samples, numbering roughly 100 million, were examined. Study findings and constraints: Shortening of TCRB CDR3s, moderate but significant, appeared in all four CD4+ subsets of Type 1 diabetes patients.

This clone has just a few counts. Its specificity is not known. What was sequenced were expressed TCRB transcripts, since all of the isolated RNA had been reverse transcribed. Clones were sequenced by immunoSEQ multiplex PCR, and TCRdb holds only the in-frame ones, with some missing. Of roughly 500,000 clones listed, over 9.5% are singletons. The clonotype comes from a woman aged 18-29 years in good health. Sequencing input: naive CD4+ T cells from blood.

CDR3 loop: CASSLIEAPLHF. In DNA form, the CDR3 reads TGTGCCAGCAGTCTTATCGAGGCACCCCTCCACTTT. This chain links TRBV7-2 with TRBJ1-6; no clear D. This CDR3 has 12 residues. The germline V and J ends were trimmed by 6 bases and 11 bases, with 11 bases remaining between them. CDR1 and CDR2 from the germline V gene are SGHTA and FQGNSA.